This paragraph reports one T cell receptor beta chain. These data originate in a study of blood T cell repertoires in COVID-19. Under the authors' procedure: Nucleated cell number was recorded as an estimate derived from reference gene primer amplification. Measured with immunoSEQ multiplex PCR; TCRdb has only the in-frame clones, and not every one. D and trimming were read from the DNA, whereas the V and J calls and clone size are those reported in that table. Of fewer than 130,000 clones in the sample, roughly nine tenths were seen once. Trimming took off 0 bases at V and 2 bases at J, with 7 bases between the two ends. The CDR3 is 14 amino acids. Per the germline V gene, CDR1 is LGHNA and CDR2 is YNFKEQ.

J is TRBJ2-5 and V is TRBV4-2; D gene unclear. The sequence came from a woman older than 75 with acute or convalescent COVID-19. Sequenced material: peripheral blood. The CDR3: CASSQEGRQETQYF. The CDR3 DNA sequence: TGTGCCAGCAGCCAAGAGGGCCGACAAGAGACCCAGTACTTC.